This entry lists 24 T cell receptor beta chains sequenced from one sample in a study of blood T cell repertoires in COVID-19. Method: immunoSEQ multiplex PCR; TCRdb's copy keeps in-frame clones and lacks some. The table lists about 150,000 clones, roughly four fifths of them singletons. The sequenced material came from peripheral blood. All receptors derive from a man between 65 and 85 years old with active or convalescent COVID-19.

The chain carries TRBV19 and TRBJ1-4; TRBD1 might be the D (5 bases). The CDR3 totals 14 residues. With 5 bases removed from V and 8 bases from J, the gap between germline ends came to 15 bases. The germline V gene encodes CDR1 LNHDA and CDR2 SQIVND (reference sequence). The CDR3 sequence: CASSPRWGGEKLFF. CDR3 nucleotides: TGTGCCAGTAGTCCCCGGTGGGGCGGCGAAAAACTGTTTTTT.

The CDR3 DNA is TGTGCCTGGAGTCGTCCCCGGGGAGGGAACACTGAAGCTTTCTTT. The encoded protein is CAWSRPRGGNTEAFF. The V gene is TRBV30, the J gene TRBJ1-1; D uncertain. The length of the CDR3 is 15 residues. Per germline, CDR1 GTSNPN and CDR2 SVGIG (reference sequence). Trimming took 2 bases from V and 1 from J, leaving 14 bases between them.

V usage is TRBV28 and J usage is TRBJ2-1; unclear D gene. The CDR3 has 14 residues. The germline V and J ends were trimmed by 7 bases and 7 bases, with 17 bases remaining between them. Germline values: CDR1 MDHEN, CDR2 SYDVKM. CDR3 sequence reads: CASTPVGHSNEQFF. The CDR3 DNA follows: TGTGCCAGCACCCCGGTAGGCCACAGTAATGAGCAGTTCTTC.

CDR3 residues: CASSSAGDTEAFF. The CDR3 DNA sequence: TGTGCCAGCAGCTCCGCGGGGGACACTGAAGCTTTCTTT. This chain uses TRBV7-9 with TRBJ1-1; maybe TRBD1 (5 bases). The CDR3 runs 13 residues. The germline gives CDR1 SEHNR, CDR2 FQNEAQ (reference sequence). Trimming took off 4 bases at V and 3 bases at J, with 9 bases between the two ends.

The chain has TRBV12-3 or TRBV12-4 and TRBJ2-3, with D uncertain. The CDR3 runs 11 residues. Trimming took 6 bases from V and 5 from J, leaving 6 bases between them. The CDR3 DNA reads as TGTGCCAGCAGGGTAGTAGATACGCAGTATTTT. This encodes CASRVVDTQYF.

The chain joins TRBV12-3 or TRBV12-4 to TRBJ1-1; D remains ambiguous. The CDR3 spans 12 residues. Trimming cost V 3 bases and J 4 bases, with 6 bases left between them. CDR3 residues: CASSFYSTEAFF. DNA of the CDR3: TGTGCCAGCAGTTTCTACAGCACTGAAGCTTTCTTT.

V and J are TRBV7-8 and TRBJ1-5; 9 bases fit TRBD1. Germline CDR1 and CDR2: SGHVS and FQNEAQ. V was clipped by 5 bases and J by 4 bases; unmatched bases: 12. The CDR3 length is 17 residues. The CDR3 region is CASSKQGAGVINQPQHF. Here the CDR3 DNA reads TGTGCCAGCAGCAAACAGGGGGCGGGGGTTATTAATCAGCCCCAGCATTTT.

The chain uses TRBV11-2 and TRBJ2-7; D uncertain. The germline V and J ends were trimmed by 5 bases and 0 bases, with 14 bases remaining between them. Germline CDR1 SGHAT, CDR2 FQNNGV. This CDR3 has 15 amino acids. CDR3 sequence reads: CASSHSRVPSYEQYF. The CDR3 DNA sequence: TGTGCCAGCAGCCATTCCCGGGTCCCCTCCTACGAGCAGTACTTC.

The chain uses TRBV19 and TRBJ2-3; tentative D call: TRBD2 (5 bases). The CDR3 spans 15 residues. V lost 3 bases and J 6 bases, leaving 16 bases between the germline ends. Germline-derived CDR1 and CDR2 are LNHDA and SQIVND (reference sequence). The CDR3 nucleotides are TGTGCCAGTAGTATTGACGGACCTTCGGGGGATACGCAGTATTTT. As protein: CASSIDGPSGDTQYF. Supplemented by reference TRBV19 and TRBJ2-3, the full variable domain reads DGGITQSPKYLFRKEGQNVTLSCEQNLNHDAMYWYRQDPGQGLRLIYYSQIVNDFQKGDIAEGYSVSREKKESFPLTVTSAQKNPTAFYLCASSIDGPSGDTQYFGPGTRLTVL.

The chain links TRBV7-9 to TRBJ1-1; perhaps TRBD1 as D (5 bases). V lost 5 bases, J lost 5 bases, and 9 bases lay in between. Germline V CDR1 and CDR2: SEHNR, FQNEAQ (reference sequence). This CDR3 region has 12 residues. The CDR3 is CASSPSGTEAFF. The CDR3 DNA reads TGTGCCAGCAGCCCCTCAGGGACTGAAGCTTTCTTT.

The chain is built from TRBV7-9 and TRBJ1-6, with D unresolved. Germline CDR1 is SEHNR and CDR2 is FQNEAQ (reference sequence). Trimming pared 7 bases from V and 3 bases from J, leaving 13 bases between. The CDR3 is 15 amino acids. CDR3 protein: CASKRQPDYNSPLHF. CDR3 nucleotide sequence: TGTGCCAGCAAGAGGCAGCCAGACTATAATTCACCCCTCCACTTT.

The count of this clone is one. The chain links TRBV6-5 to TRBJ2-1; TRBD1 aligns across 8 bases. The CDR3 spans 13 residues. Germline V gene sequence: CDR1 MNHEY, CDR2 SVGAGI. Trimming removed 6 bases from V and 7 bases from J; junction bases left unmatched: 5. The CDR3 nucleotides are TGTGCCAGCAGGGGAGACAGGGGTAATGAGCAGTTCTTC. Residues: CASRGDRGNEQFF.

The CDR3 region is CAWSVSYQETQYF. The CDR3 nucleotides are TGTGCCTGGAGTGTATCGTACCAAGAGACCCAGTACTTC. The gene calls are TRBV30 and TRBJ2-5, with D hard to call. CDR1 and CDR2 from the germline V gene are GTSNPN and SVGIG (reference sequence). CDR3 length: 13 amino acids. The V and J ends lost 0 bases and 0 bases respectively, with 5 bases between them. The whole variable domain, filled in from reference TRBV30 and TRBJ2-5, reads SQTIHQWPATLVQPVGSPLSLECTVEGTSNPNLYWYRQAAGRGLQLLFYSVGIGQISSEVPQNLSASRPQDRQFILSSKKLLLSDSGFYLCAWSVSYQETQYFGPGTRLLVL.

This clone was found once. V gene TRBV9 combines with J gene TRBJ2-7; 10 nucleotides agree with TRBD1. Losses at the gene ends were 3 bases for V and 9 bases for J; bases not matched to a gene: 18. The CDR3 has 17 residues. Germline V gene lookup returns CDR1 SGDLS and CDR2 YYNGEE. CDR3 DNA sequence: TGTGCCAGCAGCGCCGGCCATACCGGGACAGGGGCTTCTACGCAGTACTTC. Translation: CASSAGHTGTGASTQYF.

The chain is built from TRBV7-9 and TRBJ2-4; 7 nucleotides agree with TRBD1. The V gene end was trimmed by 7 bases and the J gene end by 0 bases; junction bases not matched to a gene: 6. Germline CDR1 reads SEHNR; CDR2 reads FQNEAQ (reference sequence). CDR3 length equals 15 residues. The chain's CDR3 is CASTNRGPAKNIQYF. The CDR3 bases are TGTGCCAGCACCAACAGGGGACCAGCCAAAAACATTCAGTACTTC. Complete variable domain (other parts from reference TRBV7-9 and TRBJ2-4): DTGVSQNPRHKITKRGQNVTFRCDPISEHNRLYWYRQTLGQGPEFLTYFQNEAQLEKSRLLSDRFSAERPKGSFSTLEIQRTEQGDSAMYLCASTNRGPAKNIQYFGAGTRLSVL.

This clone has a single count. The chain has TRBV29-1 and TRBJ1-2, with no clear D. Trimming removed 3 bases at V and 4 bases at J, with 9 bases between. The CDR3 is made up of 12 amino acids. Germline CDR1 and CDR2: SQVTM and ANQGSEA. CDR3 sequence (DNA): TGCAGCGTTGATTTAGGAGGCTATGGCTACACCTTC. Its translation: CSVDLGGYGYTF. The variable domain in full, with the rest retrieved from reference TRBV29-1 and TRBJ1-2, is SAVISQKPSRDICQRGTSLTIQCQVDSQVTMMFWYRQQPGQSLTLIATANQGSEATYESGFVIDKFPISRPNLTFSTLTVSNMSPEDSSIYLCSVDLGGYGYTFGSGTRLTVV.

This chain joins TRBV12-5 and TRBJ2-3; TRBD1 aligns across 7 bases. Germline loops: CDR1 LGHNT, CDR2 FRNRAP. The CDR3 loop spans 13 amino acids. The V gene end was trimmed by 4 bases and the J gene end by 4 bases; junction bases not matched to a gene: 2. As DNA, the CDR3 is TGTGCTAGTGGTTACAGGGGCTCAGATACGCAGTATTTT. Encoded protein: CASGYRGSDTQYF.

This chain connects TRBV7-2 to TRBJ2-2; D might be TRBD2 (6 bases). Trimming stripped 2 bases from V and 1 base from J, with 8 bases between. Per germline, CDR1 SGHTA and CDR2 FQGNSA. This CDR3 spans 15 amino acids. The CDR3 nucleotides read TGTGCCAGCAGCTTAAGGCGGGAGAACACCGGGGAGCTGTTTTTT. The encoded protein is CASSLRRENTGELFF.

Ten or more counts support this clone. J is TRBJ1-1 and V is TRBV3-1 (or the pseudogene TRBV3-2), with D perhaps matching TRBD1 (5 bases). The V gene lost 2 bases and the J gene lost 7 bases, with 5 bases spanning the gap. The germline V gene has CDR1 LGHDT and CDR2 YNNKEL (reference sequence). The CDR3 runs to 11 residues. The CDR3 sequence is CASSQRGEAFF. The CDR3 DNA reads as TGTGCCAGCAGCCAAAGGGGTGAAGCTTTCTTT.

This chain uses TRBV28 with TRBJ1-4; no definite D call. The CDR3 has 14 amino acids. Trimming removed 6 bases at V and 1 base at J, with 9 bases between. From germline, CDR1 is MDHEN and CDR2 SYDVKM. CDR3 sequence reads: CASRLEGTNEKLFF. CDR3 sequence (DNA): TGTGCCAGCAGGCTTGAGGGAACTAATGAAAAACTGTTTTTT.

The V gene is TRBV5-6, the J gene TRBJ1-2; no reliable D call. The CDR3 sequence is 12 residues long. V was clipped by 0 bases and J by 4 bases, with 4 bases between them. Per germline, CDR1 SGHDT and CDR2 YYEEEE. CDR3 amino acids: CASSLGSYGYTF. DNA of the CDR3: TGTGCCAGCAGCTTGGGCAGCTATGGCTACACCTTC. Using reference TRBV5-6 and TRBJ1-2 for the parts outside the CDR3, the full variable domain is DAGVTQSPTHLIKTRGQQVTLRCSPKSGHDTVSWYQQALGQGPQFIFQYYEEEERQRGNFPDRFSGHQFPNYSSELNVNALLLGDSALYLCASSLGSYGYTFGSGTRLTVV.

The chain is built from TRBV16 and TRBJ2-7, with D possibly TRBD2 on 5 matching bases. Per germline, CDR1 KGHSY and CDR2 FQNENV. V shed 4 bases and J shed 2 bases, with 9 bases lying between them. This CDR3 comprises 13 residues. For the CDR3, the DNA is TGTGCCAGCAGCCCCGGGCGGGCCTACGAGCAGTACTTC. Translating it yields CASSPGRAYEQYF.

The V call is TRBV2, the J call TRBJ1-6; D may be TRBD1 (6 bases). V lost 3 bases and J 7 bases, leaving 7 bases between the germline ends. CDR1 and CDR2 from the germline V gene are SNHLY and FYNNEI. This CDR3 contains 13 residues. CDR3 in DNA: TGTGCCAGCAGTGACAGGGGAAATTCACCCCTCCACTTT. Its protein is CASSDRGNSPLHF.

The rearrangement uses TRBV7-2 and TRBJ1-2; no definite D call. V lost 4 bases and J lost 1, with 10 bases in between. There are 14 residues in the CDR3. Germline CDR1 reads SGHTA; CDR2 reads FQGNSA. This CDR3 reads CASSSRLDNYGYTF. The CDR3 DNA reads as TGTGCCAGCAGCTCCCGATTAGATAACTATGGCTACACCTTC.